One and the same sample provided the 24 T cell receptor beta chains below, sequenced in a study of PD-L1 blockade in urothelial cancer. Data came from immunoSEQ multiplex PCR; TCRdb stores just in-frame clones and leaves some out. The data hold under 35,000 clones, with about nine tenths observed a single time. Regarding time point: peripheral blood 6 weeks after treatment start. The starting material was PBMCs, obtained around atezolizumab (anti-PD-L1) treatment. These receptors were obtained from a man of 80 years or more with urothelial cancer.

The chain combines TRBV5-8 with TRBJ2-3, with D uncertain. Germline V gene sequence: CDR1 SGHTS, CDR2 YDEGEE. This CDR3 is built from 13 residues. V was cut by 0 bases and J by 3 bases, with 5 bases left in between. CDR3 nucleotides: TGTGCCAGCAGCTTGGGCCGGACAGATACGCAGTATTTT. This sequence encodes CASSLGRTDTQYF.

The V call is TRBV29-1, the J call TRBJ2-1; weak D call: TRBD2 (6 bases). V was shortened by 7 bases and J by 5 bases, with 18 bases between the two germline ends. Germline V CDR1 and CDR2: SQVTM, ANQGSEA. The CDR3 contains 14 residues. CDR3 sequence: CSALAPGLNNEQFF. The CDR3 bases are TGCAGCGCCCTGGCTCCGGGACTCAACAATGAGCAGTTCTTC.

The CDR3 DNA follows: TGTGCCAGCAGTGAAAAGGGGGGGGCCCAGTACTTC. Protein: CASSEKGGAQYF. This chain uses TRBV6-1 with TRBJ2-5; D possibly corresponds to TRBD2 (7 bases). The V end was cut by 2 bases, the J end by 9 bases, with 10 bases between. From germline, CDR1 is MNHNS and CDR2 SASEGT. This CDR3 has 12 amino acids.

The chain carries TRBV27 and TRBJ1-2; TRBD1 matches 9 bases. V was pared by 2 bases and J by 5 bases, with 6 bases of the junction left unmatched. Germline CDR1 reads MNHEY; CDR2 reads SMNVEV (reference sequence). The CDR3 loop spans 15 amino acids. The CDR3 is CASSLDPTGGYGYTF. In nucleotides, the CDR3 is TGTGCCAGCAGTTTAGACCCGACAGGGGGGTATGGCTACACCTTC.

CDR3 protein: CASTLGQGLSYEQYF. DNA of the CDR3: TGTGCCAGCACTCTCGGACAGGGGCTCTCCTACGAGCAGTACTTC. The genes are TRBV2 and TRBJ2-7; 9 bases are shared with TRBD1. V lost 7 bases to trimming and J lost 0 bases; unmatched junction nucleotides: 7. This CDR3 is built from 15 residues. Germline-derived CDR1 and CDR2 are SNHLY and FYNNEI.

Here the CDR3 DNA reads TGTGCCAGCAGCACACGGCGGGCTCGCAATCAGCCCCAGCATTTT. It yields the protein CASSTRRARNQPQHF. The genes are TRBV28 and TRBJ1-5; D is undetermined. V was clipped by 6 bases and J by 2 bases, with 14 bases between them. This CDR3 contains 15 residues. Per the germline V gene, CDR1 is MDHEN and CDR2 is SYDVKM. Full variable domain (outside the CDR3, taken from reference TRBV28 and TRBJ1-5): DVKVTQSSRYLVKRTGEKVFLECVQDMDHENMFWYRQDPGLGLRLIYFSYDVKMKEKGDIPEGYSVSREKKERFSLILESASTNQTSMYLCASSTRRARNQPQHFGDGTRLSIL.

This sequence joins TRBV7-9 and TRBJ2-1, with 10 bases fitting TRBD1. V was clipped by 4 bases and J by 4 bases; unmatched bases: 10. The CDR3 has 17 amino acids. Germline V gene data show CDR1 as SEHNR and CDR2 as FQNEAQ (reference sequence). CDR3 nucleotide sequence: TGTGCCAGCAGCTCAAATCCGGGACAGGGGACGTACAATGAGCAGTTCTTC. This sequence encodes CASSSNPGQGTYNEQFF.

The chain uses TRBV7-2 and TRBJ1-1, with a possible D match to TRBD1 (6 bases). Germline V gene sequence: CDR1 SGHTA, CDR2 FQGNSA. With 11 bases removed from V and 7 bases from J, the gap between germline ends came to 14 bases. This CDR3 is 11 amino acids long. The CDR3, as DNA: TGTGCCGAGTACAGGGACATTGAAGCTTTCTTT. It yields the protein CAEYRDIEAFF.

The chain recombines TRBV5-4 with TRBJ2-3; 8 nucleotides agree with TRBD2. CDR1 and CDR2 from the germline V gene are SGHNT and YYREEE (reference sequence). V shed 3 bases, J shed 4 bases, and the junction held 4 bases outside the gene matches. The CDR3 spans 14 residues. CDR3 residues: CASSSGLASDTQYF. In DNA form, the CDR3 reads TGTGCCAGCAGCTCAGGACTAGCTTCAGATACGCAGTATTTT.

This chain joins TRBV11-2 and TRBJ2-2, with 13 nucleotides matching TRBD2. CDR1 SGHAT and CDR2 FQNNGV come from the germline V gene. The CDR3 consists of 16 residues. V was clipped by 5 bases and J by 5 bases; unmatched bases: 5. The CDR3: CASSGKTSGRTGELFF. CDR3 in DNA: TGTGCCAGCAGCGGGAAGACTAGCGGGAGGACCGGGGAGCTGTTTTTT.

The gene calls are TRBV28 and TRBJ2-7, with a weak D call TRBD1 (7 bases). Germline loops: CDR1 MDHEN, CDR2 SYDVKM. Trimming stripped 4 bases from V and 6 bases from J, with 10 bases between. The CDR3 consists of 12 residues. The CDR3 here is CASSSGGGEQYF. The CDR3 bases are TGTGCCAGCAGTTCAGGGGGAGGCGAGCAGTACTTC.

This sequence joins TRBV30 and TRBJ1-2; 8 positions match TRBD1. The CDR3 extends over 16 amino acids. Germline CDR1 reads GTSNPN; CDR2 reads SVGIG (reference sequence). With 3 bases clipped from V and 2 bases from J, the junction kept 11 bases outside the gene matches. The CDR3 is CAWRPYPQGANYGYTF. For the CDR3, the DNA is TGTGCCTGGAGGCCCTACCCTCAGGGGGCAAACTATGGCTACACCTTC.

V is TRBV18 and J is TRBJ1-1; D is undetermined. Germline values: CDR1 KGHSH, CDR2 LQKENI. Deletions cut 6 bases from V and 3 bases from J, with 11 bases between. The CDR3 totals 13 residues. The CDR3 DNA reads as TGTGCCAGCTCGCCTAACAGAGACACTGAAGCTTTCTTT. Translation: CASSPNRDTEAFF.

V usage is TRBV2 and J usage is TRBJ2-3; 9 nucleotides line up with TRBD2. The germline gives CDR1 SNHLY, CDR2 FYNNEI. V was pared by 2 bases and J by 1 base, with 1 base of the junction left unmatched. The CDR3 extends over 15 amino acids. CDR3 loop: CASSERTSGTDTQYF. In nucleotides, the CDR3 is TGTGCCAGCAGTGAAAGGACTAGCGGCACAGATACGCAGTATTTT.

The chain uses TRBV9 and TRBJ2-1; TRBD2 aligns across 13 bases. Germline lookup yields CDR1 SGDLS and CDR2 YYNGEE. The length of the CDR3 is 19 residues. V gave up 0 bases and J gave up 9 bases; unmatched junction bases: 15. The CDR3 sequence: CASSVAGRVGTSGKAEQFF. DNA for the CDR3: TGTGCCAGCAGCGTAGCAGGAAGGGTGGGGACTAGCGGGAAAGCTGAGCAGTTCTTC.

This clone appeared a single time. The CDR3 DNA sequence: TGTGCCAGCAGCTGGAGACAGGCTTTTCAAGCTTTCTTT. Protein: CASSWRQAFQAFF. The chain links TRBV5-4 to TRBJ1-1; D is perhaps TRBD1 (6 bases). This CDR3 has 13 residues. The germline V gene has CDR1 SGHNT and CDR2 YYREEE (reference sequence). Trimming removed 3 bases from V and 9 bases from J, with 15 bases in between.

This clone has a handful of counts. CDR3 DNA: TGTGCCTGGAGTGTTACAGGGGGCACTGAAGCTTTCTTT. This encodes CAWSVTGGTEAFF. The chain carries TRBV30 and TRBJ1-1, with 8 bases lining up with TRBD1. The J segment lost 4 bases and the V segment lost 0 bases, leaving 1 base of the junction unmatched. Germline values: CDR1 GTSNPN, CDR2 SVGIG (reference sequence). CDR3 size: 13 residues.

This chain connects TRBV5-3 to TRBJ1-3, with 9 bases matching TRBD1. TRBV5-3 carries the ORF label, with uncertain function. The CDR3 is 16 residues long. V was pared by 3 bases and J by 6 bases, with 10 bases of the junction left unmatched. DNA for the CDR3: TGTGCCAGAAGCTCCCCTACCGGGACAGGGATAAACACCATATATTTT. Amino acid sequence: CARSSPTGTGINTIYF.

The chain employs TRBV19 and TRBJ2-3; D call uncertain. The germline V gene encodes CDR1 LNHDA and CDR2 SQIVND (reference sequence). This CDR3 is 16 amino acids long. Trimming took 6 bases from V and 2 from J, leaving 18 bases between them. The CDR3 loop reads CASSKRGILFTDTQYF. DNA of the CDR3: TGTGCCAGTAGCAAGAGAGGAATTCTATTCACAGATACGCAGTATTTT.

Written as DNA, the CDR3 is TGTGCCAGCAGCTTGCCTGACAGGGGAGTGTCAGATACGCAGTATTTT. It is translated as CASSLPDRGVSDTQYF. The rearrangement uses TRBV5-6 and TRBJ2-3; 8 bases are shared with TRBD1. Germline CDR1 and CDR2: SGHDT and YYEEEE. V dropped 1 base and J dropped 4; count of bases not matched to a gene: 8. This CDR3 contains 16 residues.

The chain recombines TRBV4-1 with TRBJ2-5; D is possibly TRBD1 (5 bases). V lost 1 base and J lost 5, with 14 bases in between. The germline gives CDR1 MGHRA, CDR2 YSYEKL. The CDR3 is 15 amino acids. The CDR3 sequence is CASSQVPQAWETQYF. The CDR3 bases are TGCGCCAGCAGCCAAGTCCCACAGGCCTGGGAGACCCAGTACTTC.

The CDR3 protein is CASSIGSSYNEQFF. The CDR3 coding sequence is TGTGCCAGCAGCATAGGGAGCTCCTACAATGAGCAGTTCTTC. The chain uses TRBV5-4 and TRBJ2-1, with D possibly matching TRBD2 (5 bases). The germline V gene has CDR1 SGHNT and CDR2 YYREEE (reference sequence). The CDR3 contains 14 residues. The V gene lost 4 bases and the J gene lost 0 bases, with 8 bases spanning the gap.

This chain links TRBV18 with TRBJ2-7; 10 positions match TRBD2. The CDR3 has 14 residues. Per the germline V gene, CDR1 is KGHSH and CDR2 is LQKENI. Trimming cost V 6 bases and J 3 bases; bases outside gene matches: 5. The CDR3, as DNA: TGTGCCAGCTCGCTAGCGGGAGCCCTCTACGAGCAGTACTTC. This translates into CASSLAGALYEQYF. Based on the CDR3 plus reference TRBV18 and TRBJ2-7, the full variable domain is NAGVMQNPRHLVRRRGQEARLRCSPMKGHSHVYWYRQLPEEGLKFMVYLQKENIIDESGMPKERFSAEFPKEGPSILRIQQVVRGDSAAYFCASSLAGALYEQYFGPGTRLTVT.

The chain uses TRBV19 and TRBJ1-5; no clear D gene. V was pared by 7 bases and J by 2 bases, with 18 bases between. The CDR3 has 16 residues. The germline V gene encodes CDR1 LNHDA and CDR2 SQIVND (reference sequence). The CDR3 DNA reads as TGTGCCAGTACCGCTCGGTTCCAAAACGGCAATCAGCCCCAGCATTTT. It encodes CASTARFQNGNQPQHF.